The entry below describes one TCR beta chain. This clone's antigen is unknown. No clone much larger than this one lies a single base away; base qualities are absent. To sequence the TCRbeta CDR3 region, genomic DNA was isolated from the sorted cells. The immunoSEQ Assay was used to sequence the TCRbeta CDR3 regions. Not all clones reach the TCRdb copy of this immuneACCESS table, which keeps in-frame sequences only. Checked studies attribute under half of the gap to unresolved V genes and leave the rest unexplained. This sample is represented by 70,000 to 90,000 clones; 85% of them were singletons. About 1.8% of the sample is in the top ten clones. This sample stems from a study of OX40 agonist ivuxolimab in advanced cancers. Regarding the study in general: Ivuxolimab, which targeted the costimulatory receptor OX40 (CD134), was an agonistic, fully human IgG2 monoclonal antibody. The paper describes the monotherapy dose-escalation part (N = 52 patients) of the phase I trial of ivuxolimab. Patients were allowed to have had prior anti-PD-1, anti-PD-L1 or anti-CTLA-4 therapy, and approximately 40% of the dose-escalation patients had been treated with checkpoint inhibitors. Three dose-escalation patients achieved partial responses, one with hepatocellular carcinoma and two with cutaneous melanoma. Intravenous ivuxolimab was administered to patients every 2 weeks at six dose levels: 0.01, 0.1, 0.3, 1.5, 3 and 10 mg/kg. Among the approximately 50 dose-escalation patients, around 19 had hepatocellular carcinoma, 15 or so melanoma, 9 renal cell carcinoma and 9 head and neck cancer. The purpose of peripheral TCRbeta sequencing was to test whether ivuxolimab changed TCR sequence diversity and led to clonal T-cell expansion. In the dose-escalation cohort, 82.7% of patients were male, and the mean age was approximately 60 years, with a range of about 20 to 90.

V gives up 0 bases and J gives up 2 bases, and the segment between their germline ends measures 11 bases. Based on the germline V gene, the CDR1 and CDR2 sequences are MNHEY and SVGAGI. Including the terminal cysteine and phenylalanine, the CDR3 comprises 16 residues. Left in the record is the CDR3 DNA by itself, 48 bases read in frame from the first base. Patients with autoimmune disease history or receiving systemic immunosuppression were excluded from the trial. Peripheral blood for TCR sequencing was collected from all dose cohorts at baseline, on cycle 4 day 1, and on cycle 7 day 1. Samples came from an open-label, multicenter, first-in-human phase I dose-escalation trial of ivuxolimab. Adults with locally advanced or metastatic head and neck squamous cell, hepatocellular, melanoma or renal cell carcinoma were enrolled in the trial. CD4+ and CD8+ T cells were sorted separately from peripheral blood before TCR sequencing.

The paper as a whole reports these results and caveats: In the 0.1-3.0 mg/kg groups, partial responders had among the lowest normalized peripheral clonal expansion, particularly in CD8+ T cells. Low levels of normalized T-cell clonal expansion were also seen in some patients who did not respond. The antigen specificity of the clonally expanded peripheral T cells was not determined. At doses of 0.1 to 3.0 mg/kg, clonal expansion of both CD4+ and CD8+ T cells in blood was seen between baseline and week 6. After ivuxolimab, expanded clones were on average more numerous among CD8+ T cells than among CD4+ T cells.

This clonotype originated in an adult with an advanced solid tumor such as melanoma, head and neck, liver or kidney cancer. The sample consisted of CD4+ or CD8+ T cells sorted from blood, taken in a trial of the OX40 agonist ivuxolimab. The receptor chain draws on TRBV6-5 and TRBJ2-1; the D gene remains uncertain. The base sequence is TGTGCCAGCAGTTACTCGATCACGGCCCCCTACAATGAGCAGTTCTTC. This encodes CASSYSITAPYNEQFF.